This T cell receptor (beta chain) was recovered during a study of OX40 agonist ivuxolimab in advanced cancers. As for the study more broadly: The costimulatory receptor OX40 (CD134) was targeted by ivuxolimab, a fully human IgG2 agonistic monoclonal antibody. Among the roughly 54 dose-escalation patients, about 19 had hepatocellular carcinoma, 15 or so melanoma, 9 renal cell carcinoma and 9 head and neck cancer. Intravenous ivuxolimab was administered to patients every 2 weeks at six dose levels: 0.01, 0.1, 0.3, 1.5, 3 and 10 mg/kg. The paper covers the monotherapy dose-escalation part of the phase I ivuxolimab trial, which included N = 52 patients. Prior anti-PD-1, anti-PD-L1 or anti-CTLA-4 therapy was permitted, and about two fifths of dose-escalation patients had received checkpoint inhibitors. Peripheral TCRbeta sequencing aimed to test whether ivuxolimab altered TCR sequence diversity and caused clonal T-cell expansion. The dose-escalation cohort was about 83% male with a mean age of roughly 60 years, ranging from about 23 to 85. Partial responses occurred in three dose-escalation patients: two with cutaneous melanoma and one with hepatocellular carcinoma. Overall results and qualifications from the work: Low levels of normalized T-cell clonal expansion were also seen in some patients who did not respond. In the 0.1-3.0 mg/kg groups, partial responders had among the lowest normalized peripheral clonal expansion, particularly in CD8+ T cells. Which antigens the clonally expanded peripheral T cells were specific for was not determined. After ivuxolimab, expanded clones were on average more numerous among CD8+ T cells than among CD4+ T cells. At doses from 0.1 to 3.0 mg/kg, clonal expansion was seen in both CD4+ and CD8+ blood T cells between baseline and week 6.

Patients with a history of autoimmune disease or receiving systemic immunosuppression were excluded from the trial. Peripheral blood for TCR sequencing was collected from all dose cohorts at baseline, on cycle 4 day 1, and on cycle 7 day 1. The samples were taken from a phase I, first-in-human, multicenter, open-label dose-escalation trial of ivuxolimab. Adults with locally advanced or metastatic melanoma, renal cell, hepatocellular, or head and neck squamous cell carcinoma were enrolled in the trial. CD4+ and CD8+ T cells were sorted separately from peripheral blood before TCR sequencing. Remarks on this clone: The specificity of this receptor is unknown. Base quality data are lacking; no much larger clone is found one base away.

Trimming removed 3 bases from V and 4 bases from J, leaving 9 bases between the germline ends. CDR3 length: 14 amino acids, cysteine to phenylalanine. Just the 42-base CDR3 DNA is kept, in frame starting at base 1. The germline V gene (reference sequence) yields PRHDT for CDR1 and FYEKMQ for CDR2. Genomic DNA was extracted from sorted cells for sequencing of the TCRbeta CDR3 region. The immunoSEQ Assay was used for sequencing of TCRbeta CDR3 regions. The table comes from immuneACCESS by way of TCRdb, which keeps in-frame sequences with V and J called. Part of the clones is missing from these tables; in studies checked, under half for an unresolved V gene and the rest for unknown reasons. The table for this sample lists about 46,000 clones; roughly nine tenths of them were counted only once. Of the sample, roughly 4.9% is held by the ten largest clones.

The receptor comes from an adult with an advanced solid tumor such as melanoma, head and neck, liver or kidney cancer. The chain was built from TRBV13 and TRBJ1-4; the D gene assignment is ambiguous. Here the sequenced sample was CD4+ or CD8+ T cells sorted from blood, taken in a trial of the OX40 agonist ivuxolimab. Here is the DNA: TGTGCCAGCAGCTTCGGCAGACATAATGAAAAACTGTTTTTT. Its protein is CASSFGRHNEKLFF.